A selection of T cell receptor beta chains follows, all from one sample in a study of blood T cell repertoires in COVID-19. Repertoires were generated with immunoSEQ multiplex PCR, while TCRdb's copy carries only in-frame clones and drops some. The sample yields roughly 200,000 clones, about 80% seen once. The sample consisted of peripheral blood. Source of these receptors: a human donor in a cohort sampled during active COVID-19. Both conserved end residues are part of each CDR3. Fields, in order: J gene, clone size, CDR3 length, D gene, V gene, CDR3 protein, CDR3 DNA. A D gene is named only where the DNA matches it firmly. The size field is filled for only some rows; it gives once, few, many or a size class.

>TRBJ1-2|.|16|.|TRBV25-1
CASSEHRGTNNYGYTF
TGTGCCAGCAGTGAACATCGGGGGACCAATAACTATGGCTACACCTTC
>TRBJ2-5|.|17|TRBD2|TRBV7-7
CASSSGTSGARQETQYF
TGTGCTAGCAGCTCTGGGACTAGCGGGGCCCGCCAAGAGACCCAGTACTTC
>TRBJ2-1|.|15|.|TRBV28
CASSLPRGAHNEQFF
TGTGCCAGCAGTTTACCCAGGGGGGCCCACAATGAGCAGTTCTTC
>TRBJ1-5|few|16|.|TRBV6-2/TRBV6-3
CASSYSERDGNQPQHF
TGTGCCAGCAGTTACTCGGAGAGGGATGGCAATCAGCCCCAGCATTTT
>TRBJ1-1|.|14|.|TRBV2
CASKSMGEATEAFF
TGTGCCAGCAAATCTATGGGGGAGGCCACTGAAGCTTTCTTT
>TRBJ2-7|.|15|TRBD1|TRBV7-8
CASSPGTGGDHEQYF
TGTGCCAGCAGCCCAGGGACAGGGGGCGACCACGAGCAGTACTTC
>TRBJ2-5|.|14|.|TRBV13
CASSTPNLGETQYF
TGTGCCAGCAGCACCCCAAACCTCGGGGAGACCCAGTACTTC
>TRBJ2-7|few|14|TRBD1|TRBV10-3
CAIGQQGELYEQYF
TGTGCCATCGGGCAACAGGGGGAACTCTACGAGCAGTACTTC
>TRBJ1-3|.|15|.|TRBV27
CASSLLWGRGNTIYF
TGTGCCAGCAGTTTATTGTGGGGGCGCGGAAACACCATATATTTT
>TRBJ2-1|few|16|.|TRBV4-2
CASSQDGYRSYNEQFF
TGTGCCAGCAGCCAAGACGGGTACCGCTCCTACAATGAGCAGTTCTTC
>TRBJ2-7|once|14|TRBD2|TRBV11-2
CASSPAGVFYEQYF
TGTGCCAGCAGCCCAGCGGGAGTTTTCTACGAGCAGTACTTC
>TRBJ2-5|.|13|TRBD2|TRBV6-5
CASRRGFQETQYF
TGTGCCAGCAGGCGGGGGTTCCAAGAGACCCAGTACTTC
>TRBJ2-7|.|13|TRBD2|TRBV19
CASSPGGEYEQYF
TGTGCCAGTAGCCCGGGAGGGGAATACGAGCAGTACTTC
>TRBJ1-4|.|15|.|TRBV11-2
CASSPYRRGSEKLFF
TGTGCCAGCAGCCCATACAGGCGAGGTAGTGAAAAACTGTTTTTT
>TRBJ1-5|.|13|TRBD1|TRBV7-2
CASSYRGKQPQHF
TGTGCCAGCAGCTACAGGGGAAAACAGCCCCAGCATTTT
>TRBJ2-3|.|16|TRBD2|TRBV9
CASSPHPSGGTDTQYF
TGTGCCAGCAGCCCCCACCCTAGCGGGGGCACAGATACGCAGTATTTT
>TRBJ2-7|.|14|TRBD1|TRBV3-1/TRBV3-2
CASSQRDRNYEQYF
TGTGCCAGCAGCCAAAGGGACAGAAATTACGAGCAGTACTTC
>TRBJ1-2|.|13|TRBD1|TRBV7-3
CASSADRGVGYTF
TGTGCCAGCAGCGCGGACAGGGGGGTCGGCTACACCTTC
>TRBJ1-6|.|15|.|TRBV6-1
CASSEGPLLGAPLHF
TGTGCCAGCAGTGAAGGGCCGTTGCTCGGGGCACCCCTCCACTTT
>TRBJ1-2|.|14|TRBD1|TRBV3-1/TRBV3-2
CASSQGRTGAGYTF
TGTGCCAGCAGCCAAGGCCGGACAGGGGCTGGCTACACCTTC
>TRBJ2-3|.|12|.|TRBV7-3
CASSGSTDTQYF
TGTGCCAGCAGTGGCAGCACAGATACGCAGTATTTT
>TRBJ1-2|.|12|.|TRBV13
CASSLSGYGYTF
TGTGCCAGCAGCTTGTCAGGGTACGGCTACACCTTC
>TRBJ1-6|few|15|TRBD1|TRBV6-5
CASILQGSHNSPLHF
TGTGCCAGCATCCTACAGGGGTCCCATAATTCACCCCTCCACTTT
>TRBJ1-2|.|13|.|TRBV7-2
CASSLEGNYGYTF
TGTGCCAGCAGCTTGGAGGGGAACTATGGCTACACCTTC
>TRBJ1-3|few|11|.|TRBV3-1/TRBV3-2
CASGSGNTIYF
TGTGCCTCGGGCTCTGGAAACACCATATATTTT